These 12 T cell receptor beta chains share one sample of origin, sequenced in a study of T-cell memory formation after mild COVID-19. Using its own MiXCR run on the 5' RACE reads, TCRdb lists one record per CDR3 protein. There are 470,000 or so distinct CDR3 sequences in the sample; about a sixth occur only once, and 20% to 25% lies in the top ten. Sequenced material: PBMCs or a T cell subset sorted from them (not recorded which). The receptors stem from a man aged 18-30 years who had mild COVID-19 (a few samples of this study predate the infection). Cell type and time point are not known.

The chain has TRBV7-6 and TRBJ2-7; D is unclear. The CDR3 length is 13 residues. V was pared by 4 bases and J by 2 bases, with 9 bases between. The V gene's germline CDR1 is SGHVS and CDR2 FNYEAQ. The CDR3 coding sequence is TGTGCCAGCAGCTCCACCGGCGCCTACGAGCAGTACTTC. Amino acids: CASSSTGAYEQYF.

The chain joins TRBV6-6 to TRBJ1-6, with D possibly TRBD1 on 5 matching bases. The CDR3 length is 14 residues. V was trimmed by 7 bases and J by 7 bases, leaving 14 bases between them. Germline V gene data show CDR1 as MNHNY and CDR2 as SVGAGI (reference sequence). CDR3 sequence (DNA): TGTGCCAGCAACCCTTGGGGCGCAAATTCACCCCTCCACTTT. Its protein is CASNPWGANSPLHF.

This clonotype was found a few times. The chain recombines TRBV6-1 with TRBJ2-1, with TRBD2 identical over 15 bases. CDR1 is MNHNS and CDR2 is SASEGT in the germline V gene. J gave up 4 bases and V 7 bases, and 5 bases lay outside the gene matches. The CDR3 spans 16 residues. Here the CDR3 reads CASTGGLAGGYNEQFF. CDR3 coding DNA: TGTGCCAGCACCGGGGGACTAGCGGGGGGTTACAATGAGCAGTTCTTC.

In its sample, this clonotype was seen a few times. This chain uses TRBV29-1 with TRBJ1-1; possibly TRBD1 for D (6 bases). There are 13 residues in the CDR3. The V gene lost 4 bases and the J gene lost 3 bases, with 12 bases spanning the gap. Germline CDR1 is SQVTM and CDR2 is ANQGSEA. CDR3 DNA: TGCAGCGTTGCGGGGGGCCTAGACACTGAAGCTTTCTTT. Protein: CSVAGGLDTEAFF.

In this sample, this clonotype turned up a few times. This chain joins TRBV7-9 and TRBJ1-6; D unclear. Trimming pared 1 base from V and 7 bases from J, leaving 8 bases between. The CDR3 extends over 14 amino acids. CDR1 SEHNR and CDR2 FQNEAQ come from the germline V gene (reference sequence). CDR3 in DNA: TGTGCCAGCAGCTTAGAGATGGGGAATTCACCCCTCCACTTT. Protein: CASSLEMGNSPLHF.

This chain connects TRBV18 to TRBJ1-1; D is perhaps TRBD1 (5 bases). The CDR3 spans 15 residues. Germline CDR1 and CDR2: KGHSH and LQKENI. Trimming took off 0 bases at V and 4 bases at J, with 12 bases between the two ends. CDR3 protein: CASSPPEGPGTEAFF. The CDR3 region has the DNA TGTGCCAGCTCACCACCCGAGGGACCGGGCACTGAAGCTTTCTTT. The whole variable domain, remainder taken from reference TRBV18 and TRBJ1-1, is NAGVMQNPRHLVRRRGQEARLRCSPMKGHSHVYWYRQLPEEGLKFMVYLQKENIIDESGMPKERFSAEFPKEGPSILRIQQVVRGDSAAYFCASSPPEGPGTEAFFGQGTRLTVV.

This clonotype was seen many times. This chain connects TRBV6-5 to TRBJ2-2; TRBD2 aligns across 8 bases. Germline trimming cut 0 bases from V and 4 bases from J; bases unmatched to any gene: 4. Germline V lookup: CDR1 MNHEY, CDR2 SVGAGI. The CDR3 has 16 amino acids. CDR3 DNA sequence: TGTGCCAGCAGTTACTCCGCGGGGGGTGTCACCGGGGAGCTGTTTTTT. It is translated as CASSYSAGGVTGELFF.

The rearrangement links TRBV9 to TRBJ2-6, with a weak D call TRBD2 (5 bases). The CDR3 is made up of 17 amino acids. The germline CDR1 and CDR2 sequences are SGDLS and YYNGEE. The V gene lost 0 bases and the J gene lost 0 bases, with 10 bases spanning the gap. The CDR3 coding sequence is TGTGCCAGCAGCGTAGGGGCTGGGAGCTCTGGGGCCAACGTCCTGACTTTC. Its translation: CASSVGAGSSGANVLTF.

V usage is TRBV13 and J usage is TRBJ2-4; D call uncertain. The germline gives CDR1 PRHDT, CDR2 FYEKMQ (reference sequence). The V end was cut by 1 base, the J end by 8 bases, with 6 bases between. This CDR3 comprises 12 residues. The CDR3 spells CASSLARDIQYF. CDR3 coding DNA: TGTGCCAGCAGCTTAGCTAGGGACATTCAGTACTTC.

This clonotype has only a few counts. The chain employs TRBV5-1 and TRBJ1-2, with 10 bases that match TRBD1. The CDR3 loop spans 12 amino acids. CDR1 and CDR2 from the germline V gene are SGHRS and YFSETQ. The ends lost 6 bases at V and 5 bases at J; junction bases unmatched: 1. The CDR3 coding sequence is TGCGCCAGCACGGGACAGGGGTATGGCTACACCTTC. Protein product: CASTGQGYGYTF.

This clonotype was counted between two and nine times. This chain joins TRBV20-1 and TRBJ2-1; 7 bases are a match to TRBD2. The CDR3 runs to 14 residues. V was clipped by 8 bases and J by 0 bases; unmatched bases: 7. Germline V lookup: CDR1 DFQATT, CDR2 SNEGSKA (reference sequence). The CDR3: CSLGRDYSYNEQFF. DNA for the CDR3: TGCAGTCTAGGCCGGGACTACTCCTACAATGAGCAGTTCTTC.

This clonotype was detected only a few times. The rearrangement uses TRBV6-5 and TRBJ2-1; D is uncertain. The CDR3 extends over 11 amino acids. Germline V gene data show CDR1 as MNHEY and CDR2 as SVGAGI. The V gene lost 7 bases and the J gene lost 9 bases, with 10 bases spanning the gap. The CDR3 protein is CASTNHAEQFF. The DNA of the CDR3 is TGTGCCAGCACCAACCATGCTGAGCAGTTCTTC.